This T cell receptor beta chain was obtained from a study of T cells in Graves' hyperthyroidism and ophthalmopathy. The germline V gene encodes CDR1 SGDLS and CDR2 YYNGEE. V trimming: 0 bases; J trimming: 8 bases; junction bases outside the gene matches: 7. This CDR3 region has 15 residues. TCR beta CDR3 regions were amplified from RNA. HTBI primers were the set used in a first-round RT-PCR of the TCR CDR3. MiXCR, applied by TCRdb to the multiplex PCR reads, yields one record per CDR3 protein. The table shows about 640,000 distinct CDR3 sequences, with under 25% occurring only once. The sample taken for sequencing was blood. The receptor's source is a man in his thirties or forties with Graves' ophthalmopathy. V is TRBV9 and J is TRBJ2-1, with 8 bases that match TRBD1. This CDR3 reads CASSVEVQGADEQFF. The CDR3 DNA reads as TGTGCCAGCAGCGTAGAGGTCCAGGGGGCCGATGAGCAGTTCTTC.